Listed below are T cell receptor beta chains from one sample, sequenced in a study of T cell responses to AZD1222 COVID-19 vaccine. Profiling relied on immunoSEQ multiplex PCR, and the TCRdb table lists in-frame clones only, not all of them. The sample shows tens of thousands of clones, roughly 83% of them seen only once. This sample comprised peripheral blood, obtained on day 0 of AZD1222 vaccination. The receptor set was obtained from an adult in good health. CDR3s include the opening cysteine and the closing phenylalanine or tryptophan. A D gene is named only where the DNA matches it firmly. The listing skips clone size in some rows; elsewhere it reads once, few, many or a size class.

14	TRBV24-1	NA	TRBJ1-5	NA	TGTGCCACCAGTGATGCGCAGGGCAATCAGCCCCAGCATTTT	CATSDAQGNQPQHF
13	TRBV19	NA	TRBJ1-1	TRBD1	TGTGCCAGTAGGGTGACAGGGACCAGCGAAGCTTTCTTT	CASRVTGTSEAFF
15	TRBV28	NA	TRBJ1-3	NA	TGTGCCAGCAGTTTAAGCTCTTGGTTTGGAAACACCATATATTTT	CASSLSSWFGNTIYF
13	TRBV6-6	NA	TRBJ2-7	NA	TGTGCCAGCAGTTACAGGGGTTTTTACGAGCAGTACTTC	CASSYRGFYEQYF
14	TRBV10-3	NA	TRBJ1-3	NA	TGTGCCATCAGTGAGTCAGGGCCGGGAAACACCATATATTTT	CAISESGPGNTIYF
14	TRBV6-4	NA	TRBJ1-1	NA	TGTGCCAGCAGTGAGACTTTTGAGAACACTGAAGCTTTCTTT	CASSETFENTEAFF
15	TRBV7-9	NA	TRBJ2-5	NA	TGTGCCAGCAGCTTCGGGGACATAACCCAAGAGACCCAGTACTTC	CASSFGDITQETQYF
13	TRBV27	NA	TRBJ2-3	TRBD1	TGTGCCGTACAGGGGGCGGGCACAGATACGCAGTATTTT	CAVQGAGTDTQYF
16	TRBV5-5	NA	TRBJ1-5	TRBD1	TGTGCCAGCAGCCCCACCGGGACAGTTAGCAATCAGCCCCAGCATTTT	CASSPTGTVSNQPQHF
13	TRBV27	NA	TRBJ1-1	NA	TGTGCCAGCAGTTTAAGGCAGAACACTGAAGCTTTCTTT	CASSLRQNTEAFF
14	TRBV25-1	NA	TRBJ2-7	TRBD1	TGTGCCAGCAGTGCCAAGGGACAGGGCTACGAGCAGTACTTC	CASSAKGQGYEQYF
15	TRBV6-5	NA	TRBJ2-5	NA	TGTGCCAGCAGCCTAGGTGGGGCAGGTGTAGAGACCCAGTACTTC	CASSLGGAGVETQYF
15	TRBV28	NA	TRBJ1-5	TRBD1	TGTGCCAGCAGTTTAGGAGGGACAGCCTATCAGCCCCAGCATTTT	CASSLGGTAYQPQHF
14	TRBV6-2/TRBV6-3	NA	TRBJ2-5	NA	TGTGCCAGCAGTTACGGGCTAGCCCGAGAGACCCAGTACTTC	CASSYGLARETQYF
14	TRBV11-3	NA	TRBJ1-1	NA	TGTGCCAGCAGCTCGGGGATGGCGGACACTGAAGCTTTCTTT	CASSSGMADTEAFF
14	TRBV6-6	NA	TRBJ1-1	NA	TGTGCCAGCAGTTACGACAGTATGAACACTGAAGCTTTCTTT	CASSYDSMNTEAFF
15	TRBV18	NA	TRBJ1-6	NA	TGTGCCAGCTCATCAACACAGAACAACAATTCACCCCTCCACTTT	CASSSTQNNNSPLHF
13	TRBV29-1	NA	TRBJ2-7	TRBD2	TGCAGCGTTGGGACTAGCGGCTCCTACGAGCAGTACTTC	CSVGTSGSYEQYF
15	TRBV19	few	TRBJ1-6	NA	TGTGCCAGTAGTATAGTCGGGGGCATGGACTCACCCCTCCACTTT	CASSIVGGMDSPLHF
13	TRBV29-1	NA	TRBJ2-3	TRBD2	TGCAGCGTTGAAGAAAGACTAGCGGGATCGCAGTATTTT	CSVEERLAGSQYF
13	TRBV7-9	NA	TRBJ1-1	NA	TGTGCCAGCAGCCTGACCGAGAACACTGAAGCTTTCTTT	CASSLTENTEAFF
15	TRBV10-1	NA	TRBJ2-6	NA	TGCGCCAGCAGTGAGTCTGGGGCTGGGGCCAACGTCCTGACTTTC	CASSESGAGANVLTF
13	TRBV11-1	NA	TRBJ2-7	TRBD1	TGTGCCAGCAGCCTTGGACAGGCATGGGAGCAGTACTTC	CASSLGQAWEQYF
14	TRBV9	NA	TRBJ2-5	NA	TGTGCCAGCAGCGTAGAGGGGTTTCGAGAGACCCAGTACTTC	CASSVEGFRETQYF
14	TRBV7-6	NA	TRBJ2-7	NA	TGTGCCAGCAGCAAGTTCGCCGGATCCTACGAGCAGTACTTC	CASSKFAGSYEQYF
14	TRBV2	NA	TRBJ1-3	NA	TGTGCCAGCAGTTCCGACAGGTTTGGAAACACCATATATTTT	CASSSDRFGNTIYF
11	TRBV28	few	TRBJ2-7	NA	TGTGCCAGCAGTTCTTCCTACGAGCAGTACTTC	CASSSSYEQYF
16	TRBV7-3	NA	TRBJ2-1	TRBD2	TGTGCCAGCAGCCCCCAAAGCGGGGTCTCCTACAATGAGCAGTTCTTC	CASSPQSGVSYNEQFF
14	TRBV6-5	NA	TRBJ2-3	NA	TGTGCCAGCAGTTACTCGAAGGCGGCGAATACGCAGTATTTT	CASSYSKAANTQYF
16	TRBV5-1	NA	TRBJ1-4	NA	TGCGCCAGCAGCTTGGCCCCCAGGGGCCTTAATGAAAAACTGTTTTTT	CASSLAPRGLNEKLFF
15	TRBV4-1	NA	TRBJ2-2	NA	TGCGCCAGCAGCCAAGATCTGACTGACACCGGGGAGCTGTTTTTT	CASSQDLTDTGELFF
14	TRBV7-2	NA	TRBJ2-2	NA	TGTGCCAGCAGCTTAGGGGAACGGATGGGGGAGCTGTTTTTT	CASSLGERMGELFF
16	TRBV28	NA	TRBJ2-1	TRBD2	TGTGCCAGCACCCAAAGTTGGACTAGCGGGAACAATGAGCAGTTCTTC	CASTQSWTSGNNEQFF
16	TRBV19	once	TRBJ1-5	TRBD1	TGTGCCAGTAAATCGGGACAGGGTTGGTTTGATCAGCCCCAGCATTTT	CASKSGQGWFDQPQHF
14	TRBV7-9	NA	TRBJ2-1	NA	TGTGCCAGCAGTCCGGGAAATTCCTACAATGAGCAGTTCTTC	CASSPGNSYNEQFF
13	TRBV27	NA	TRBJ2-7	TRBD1	TGTGCCTCGGGACAGGGGGCTATCCACGAGCAGTACTTC	CASGQGAIHEQYF
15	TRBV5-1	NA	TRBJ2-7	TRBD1	TGCGCCAGCAGCTTAGAGGGGACAGTTGGATACGAGCAGTACTTC	CASSLEGTVGYEQYF
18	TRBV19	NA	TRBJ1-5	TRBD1	TGTGCCAGTAGTACCCCTTTGGGACAGGGGTTGGGCAATCAGCCCCAGCATTTT	CASSTPLGQGLGNQPQHF
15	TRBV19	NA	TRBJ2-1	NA	TGTGCCAGTAGCGATGGACAGGGAGGGGTTAATGAGCAGTTCTTC	CASSDGQGGVNEQFF
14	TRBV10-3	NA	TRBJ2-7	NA	TGTGCCATCAGTGAGGGCAGGGGCTCCTACGAGCAGTACTTC	CAISEGRGSYEQYF
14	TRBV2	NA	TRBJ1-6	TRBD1	TGTGCCAGCAGGGAGACAGGGGTTAGTTCACCCCTCCACTTT	CASRETGVSSPLHF
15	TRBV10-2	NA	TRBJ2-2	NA	TGCGCCAGCAGTTGGGACATCGCGAACACCGGGGAGCTGTTTTTT	CASSWDIANTGELFF
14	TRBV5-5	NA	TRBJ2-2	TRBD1	TGTGCCAGCACTTACAGGGGTTTTACCGGGGAGCTGTTTTTT	CASTYRGFTGELFF
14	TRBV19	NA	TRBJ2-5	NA	TGTGCCAGTAGTATAGAACTAACTCAAGAGACCCAGTACTTC	CASSIELTQETQYF
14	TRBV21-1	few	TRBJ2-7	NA	TGTGCCAGCGGATTTCGCAGGGGGCTCTACGAGCAGTACTTC	CASGFRRGLYEQYF
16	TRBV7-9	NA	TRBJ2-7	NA	TGTGCCAGCAGCTTATACATTAGCGGAAAATTCTACGAGCAGTACTTC	CASSLYISGKFYEQYF
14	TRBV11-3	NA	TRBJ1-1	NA	TGTGCCAGCAGCTTGCAGGGCATGAACACTGAAGCTTTCTTT	CASSLQGMNTEAFF
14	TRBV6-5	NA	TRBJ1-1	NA	TGTGCCAGCAGTTACTCTTCCGGGGACACTGAAGCTTTCTTT	CASSYSSGDTEAFF
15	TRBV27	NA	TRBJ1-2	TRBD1	TGTGCCAGCAGTCCGACAGGGTCGGCGGACTTTGGCTACACCTTC	CASSPTGSADFGYTF
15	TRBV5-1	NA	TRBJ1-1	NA	TGCGCCAGCAGCCCCCAACAATCCGAAGGCACTGAAGCTTTCTTT	CASSPQQSEGTEAFF
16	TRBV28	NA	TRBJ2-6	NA	TGTGCCAGCAGCGCCTACGGACGGGAAGGGGCCAACGTCCTGACTTTC	CASSAYGREGANVLTF
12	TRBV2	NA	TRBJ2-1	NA	TGTGCCAGCAGTGAAGCCCGACGTGAGCAGTTCTTC	CASSEARREQFF
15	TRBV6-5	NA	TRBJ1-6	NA	TGTGCCAGCAGACCTGGTGAGGGGCGTAATTCACCCCTCCACTTT	CASRPGEGRNSPLHF
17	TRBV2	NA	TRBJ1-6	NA	TGTGCCAGCAGTGAAGATGGAGGGTTATTCTATAATTCACCCCTCCACTTT	CASSEDGGLFYNSPLHF
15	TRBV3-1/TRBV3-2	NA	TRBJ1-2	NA	TGTGCCAGCAGCCAAGAATTAAGCTCCAACTATGGCTACACCTTC	CASSQELSSNYGYTF